This TCR beta chain was obtained from a study of spatial heterogeneity in lung cancer. As for the study in general: Detection consistently yielded more beta chains than alpha chains. Raw reads showed each unique TCR and UMI combination turning up more than ten times on average. Whole-study findings and limits: Blood showed ubiquitous tumor TCRs more often at resection than at routine follow-up.

Concerning this clonotype: Its antigen is not known. This beta chain appears as a stray read in a library generated for alpha chains; its size is not informative.

TCRdb reprocessed the 5' RACE reads with MiXCR, giving one entry per CDR3 protein. The table records 860 or so distinct CDR3 sequences, around 20% of them present only once. The CDR3 is 11 amino acids. Per the germline V gene, CDR1 is SQVTM and CDR2 is ANQGSEA. The germline V and J ends were trimmed by 1 base and 4 bases, with 5 bases remaining between them. Time point given: sample taken at primary tumor resection. Whole RNA from tumor, nontumor lung or frozen PBMC was sequenced unsorted. A total of approximately 77 untreated early-stage non-small cell lung cancer patients served as donors. The J gene is TRBJ2-7, the V gene TRBV29-1; D gene unclear. This TCR came from a female donor with early-stage non-small cell lung cancer. The starting material was PBMCs, obtained at surgery. The CDR3 reads CSVEGGYEQYF. CDR3 bases: TGCAGCGTTGAAGGTGGTTACGAGCAGTACTTC.